One and the same sample provided the 24 T cell receptor beta chains below, sequenced in a study of T cell responses to AZD1222 COVID-19 vaccine. Profiling relied on immunoSEQ multiplex PCR, and the TCRdb table lists in-frame clones only, not all of them. The sample shows approximately 71,000 clones, around four fifths of them seen only once. Sequenced here: peripheral blood, sampled on day 0 of AZD1222 vaccination. These receptor sequences come from an adult in good health.

The chain has TRBV9 and TRBJ2-3, with a weak D call TRBD2 (6 bases). The V gene lost 0 bases and the J gene lost 2 bases, with 10 bases spanning the gap. The CDR3 runs 15 residues. Germline V gene lookup returns CDR1 SGDLS and CDR2 YYNGEE. The chain's CDR3 is CASSVDAGITDTQYF. For the CDR3, the DNA is TGTGCCAGCAGCGTAGATGCGGGAATCACAGATACGCAGTATTTT.

The chain uses TRBV28 and TRBJ2-4; a possible D gene is TRBD1 (6 bases). The CDR3 has 14 residues. Trimming cost V 3 bases and J 6 bases, with 12 bases left between them. CDR1 and CDR2 from the germline V gene are MDHEN and SYDVKM. CDR3 sequence: CASSLVQGGNIQYF. DNA of the CDR3: TGTGCCAGCAGTTTGGTACAGGGCGGAAACATTCAGTACTTC.

V usage is TRBV11-2 and J usage is TRBJ1-4; 7 bases fit TRBD1. This CDR3 spans 19 amino acids. Trimming took 5 bases from V and 1 from J; bases not matched to a gene: 16. Germline CDR1 reads SGHAT; CDR2 reads FQNNGV. CDR3 protein: CASSPGKGAPPVTNEKLFF. The CDR3 coding sequence is TGTGCCAGCAGCCCAGGCAAGGGGGCGCCCCCGGTAACTAATGAAAAACTGTTTTTT.

V is TRBV14 and J is TRBJ2-3; D may be TRBD1 or TRBD2 (6 bases each). V was cut by 1 base and J by 6 bases, with 14 bases left in between. This CDR3 region has 15 residues. The germline gives CDR1 SGHDN, CDR2 FVKESK. CDR3 bases: TGTGCCAGCAGCCAAGTCGGAGGGGGGATGGATACGCAGTATTTT. It encodes CASSQVGGGMDTQYF.

V gene TRBV6-1 combines with J gene TRBJ2-1; the D gene is possibly TRBD1 (6 bases). V was trimmed by 2 bases and J by 4 bases, leaving 12 bases between them. Germline loops: CDR1 MNHNS, CDR2 SASEGT. The CDR3 loop spans 15 amino acids. DNA of the CDR3: TGTGCCAGCAGTGAATCACCGACAGGTTACAATGAGCAGTTCTTC. Amino acids: CASSESPTGYNEQFF.

As DNA, the CDR3 is TGTGCCAGCAGTGAAGTGACAGGGGCTAACTATGGCTACACCTTC. Amino acid sequence: CASSEVTGANYGYTF. The rearrangement joins TRBV6-1 to TRBJ1-2, with TRBD1 matching 8 bases. V lost 1 base to trimming and J lost 0 bases; unmatched junction nucleotides: 1. CDR1 and CDR2 from the germline V gene are MNHNS and SASEGT. This CDR3 is built from 15 residues.

The chain links TRBV11-3 to TRBJ2-7, with D tentatively TRBD2 (6 bases). This CDR3 is 17 amino acids long. Trimming pared 7 bases from V and 2 bases from J, leaving 24 bases between. CDR1 and CDR2 (germline): SGHNT, YENEEA. This CDR3 is CASTISVCREEAYEQYF. In DNA, the CDR3 is TGTGCCAGCACCATAAGTGTTTGCAGGGAGGAGGCCTACGAGCAGTACTTC.

A few counts support this clone. CDR3 sequence reads: CASSPQDRTNQPQHF. The CDR3 DNA is TGTGCCAGCAGCCCACAGGACAGGACCAATCAGCCCCAGCATTTT. The chain links TRBV7-9 to TRBJ1-5, with TRBD1 matching 7 bases. Germline V gene lookup returns CDR1 SEHNR and CDR2 FQNEAQ (reference sequence). This CDR3 is built from 15 residues. J was trimmed by 3 bases and V by 5 bases; bases with no gene match: 7.

The V call is TRBV9, the J call TRBJ1-2; TRBD1 matches at 12 bases. The CDR3 is made up of 14 amino acids. Trimming at V came to 3 bases and at J to 5 bases, leaving 2 bases not matched to a gene. From germline, CDR1 is SGDLS and CDR2 YYNGEE. The DNA of the CDR3 is TGTGCCAGCAGCGCGGGACAGGGGGCATATGGCTACACCTTC. Translating it yields CASSAGQGAYGYTF.

This chain uses TRBV3-1 (or the pseudogene TRBV3-2) with TRBJ2-2; TRBD1 matches at 7 bases. The germline V gene encodes CDR1 LGHDT and CDR2 YNNKEL (reference sequence). The V gene end was trimmed by 1 base and the J gene end by 2 bases; junction bases not matched to a gene: 10. CDR3 length: 18 residues. The CDR3 protein is CASSQVNRGEDNTGELFF. Written as DNA, the CDR3 is TGTGCCAGCAGCCAAGTCAACAGGGGAGAGGATAACACCGGGGAGCTGTTTTTT.

In this sample, this clone turned up a few times. The chain has TRBV3-1 (or the pseudogene TRBV3-2) and TRBJ1-1; the D gene is possibly TRBD1 (5 bases). The CDR3 has 12 residues. V dropped 6 bases and J dropped 7 bases, with 12 bases sitting between them. Germline assignment: CDR1 LGHDT and CDR2 YNNKEL (reference sequence). The CDR3 sequence is CASRTTGDEAFF. The CDR3 coding sequence is TGTGCCAGCAGAACGACGGGGGATGAAGCTTTCTTT.

The chain couples TRBV7-9 to TRBJ2-1; possible D gene TRBD1, 5 bases. V was trimmed by 2 bases and J by 5 bases, leaving 10 bases between them. The CDR3 length is 14 residues. Germline CDR1 reads SEHNR; CDR2 reads FQNEAQ (reference sequence). The CDR3 is CASSLSWGHNEQFF. The CDR3 DNA sequence: TGTGCCAGCAGCTTATCGTGGGGCCACAATGAGCAGTTCTTC.

This chain uses TRBV6-5 with TRBJ2-2; 8 nucleotides align to TRBD2. The length of the CDR3 is 14 residues. Looked up from germline, CDR1 is MNHEY and CDR2 is SVGAGI. The V and J ends lost 6 bases and 4 bases, in that order; junction bases with no gene match: 4. Here the CDR3 reads CASRRLAPTGELFF. The CDR3 DNA reads TGTGCCAGCAGAAGACTAGCGCCCACCGGGGAGCTGTTTTTT.

The chain recombines TRBV4-1 with TRBJ2-3, with 7 nucleotides matching TRBD2. The germline gives CDR1 MGHRA, CDR2 YSYEKL. V lost 4 bases, J lost 8 bases, and 18 bases stayed unmatched. This CDR3 region has 17 residues. In nucleotides, the CDR3 is TGCGCCAGCAGCCCCCACGGGGCTAGCGGCACAGAAGGTACGCAGTATTTT. Translation gives CASSPHGASGTEGTQYF.

This clone showed up just once. The rearrangement uses TRBV19 and TRBJ2-3; a possible D gene is TRBD1 (6 bases). The CDR3 covers 15 residues. Trimming took 8 bases from V and 2 from J, leaving 17 bases between them. CDR1 and CDR2 from the germline V gene are LNHDA and SQIVND (reference sequence). CDR3 amino acids: CASQGAGANTDTQYF. CDR3 DNA sequence: TGTGCCAGTCAAGGTGCAGGGGCAAACACAGATACGCAGTATTTT. Full variable domain (outside the CDR3, taken from reference TRBV19 and TRBJ2-3): DGGITQSPKYLFRKEGQNVTLSCEQNLNHDAMYWYRQDPGQGLRLIYYSQIVNDFQKGDIAEGYSVSREKKESFPLTVTSAQKNPTAFYLCASQGAGANTDTQYFGPGTRLTVL.

This sequence joins TRBV6-5 and TRBJ1-6; possibly TRBD1 for D (5 bases). The CDR3 is 14 residues long. The germline CDR1 and CDR2 sequences are MNHEY and SVGAGI. Trimming shortened V by 5 bases and J by 7 bases, and 12 bases separated the two germline ends. CDR3 sequence (DNA): TGTGCCAGCAGTAGTCGACAGTCCAATTCACCCCTCCACTTT. Encoded protein: CASSSRQSNSPLHF.

The rearrangement uses TRBV9 and TRBJ2-1, with D possibly called TRBD1 or TRBD2 (5 bases each). The CDR3 runs 13 residues. The V gene lost 4 bases and the J gene lost 10 bases, with 15 bases spanning the gap. CDR1 SGDLS and CDR2 YYNGEE come from the germline V gene. The CDR3 DNA is TGTGCCAGCAGCTACAACCTTGGGGACGAGCAGTTCTTC. It specifies CASSYNLGDEQFF.

The rearrangement joins TRBV7-9 to TRBJ1-6; D remains unclear. Per the germline V gene, CDR1 is SEHNR and CDR2 is FQNEAQ (reference sequence). Trimming took 5 bases from V and 8 from J, leaving 7 bases between them. This CDR3 spans 12 amino acids. CDR3 protein: CASSREHSPLHF. CDR3 DNA sequence: TGTGCCAGCAGCCGGGAGCATTCACCCCTCCACTTT. Looking up the rest from reference TRBV7-9 and TRBJ1-6 gives the full variable domain: DTGVSQNPRHKITKRGQNVTFRCDPISEHNRLYWYRQTLGQGPEFLTYFQNEAQLEKSRLLSDRFSAERPKGSFSTLEIQRTEQGDSAMYLCASSREHSPLHFGNGTRLTVT.

The chain has TRBV10-3 and TRBJ1-1; TRBD1 matches 7 bases. The CDR3 consists of 14 residues. Germline-derived CDR1 and CDR2 are ENHRY and SYGVKD. J was trimmed by 6 bases and V by 6 bases; bases with no gene match: 10. CDR3: CAIRVTGASSEAFF. CDR3 DNA sequence: TGTGCCATCAGGGTAACAGGGGCCTCCTCTGAAGCTTTCTTT.

The table lists this clone with a count of one. The gene calls are TRBV6-1 and TRBJ2-3, with 7 bases identical to TRBD1. Germline CDR1 and CDR2: MNHNS and SASEGT. Trimming at V came to 1 base and at J to 4 bases, leaving 5 bases not matched to a gene. CDR3 length: 15 amino acids. CDR3 sequence (DNA): TGTGCCAGCAGTGAAGTGGGTGGACAGGCAGATACGCAGTATTTT. Its translation: CASSEVGGQADTQYF.

The chain recombines TRBV14 with TRBJ1-4; D is ambiguous. The length of the CDR3 is 17 residues. CDR1 SGHDN and CDR2 FVKESK come from the germline V gene. Trimming took off 0 bases at V and 0 bases at J, with 11 bases between the two ends. CDR3 coding DNA: TGTGCCAGCAGCCAAGAATTCTATATCACAACTAATGAAAAACTGTTTTTT. As protein: CASSQEFYITTNEKLFF.

The chain couples TRBV19 to TRBJ1-2; D possibly corresponds to TRBD1 (5 bases). The V gene lost 10 bases and the J gene lost 5 bases, with 14 bases spanning the gap. The CDR3 totals 12 residues. Germline V gene data show CDR1 as LNHDA and CDR2 as SQIVND (reference sequence). As DNA, the CDR3 is TGTGCCATTGCGGACGGGACTTATGGCTACACCTTC. This codes for CAIADGTYGYTF.

CDR3 in amino acids: CASSQGIDQPQHF. As DNA, the CDR3 is TGTGCCAGCAGCCAGGGCATCGATCAGCCCCAGCATTTT. The rearrangement uses TRBV3-1 (or the pseudogene TRBV3-2) and TRBJ1-5; no clear D. V lost 3 bases to trimming and J lost 5 bases, with 8 bases between them. The CDR3 runs 13 residues. From germline, CDR1 is LGHDT and CDR2 YNNKEL (reference sequence).

The chain recombines TRBV9 with TRBJ2-3; D may be TRBD1 or TRBD2 (5 bases each). CDR1 SGDLS and CDR2 YYNGEE come from the germline V gene. The V end was cut by 0 bases, the J end by 4 bases, with 15 bases between. CDR3 length: 16 amino acids. This CDR3 reads CASSVAGLRGSDTQYF. For the CDR3, the DNA is TGTGCCAGCAGCGTAGCAGGGCTCAGAGGGTCAGATACGCAGTATTTT.